Listed here are 11 T cell receptor beta chains from one sample, sequenced in a study of shared clonotypes between healthy human individuals. The repertoire was sequenced with immunoSEQ multiplex PCR; TCRdb's copy has only in-frame clones and lacks some. This sample has about 2.1 million clones; about 92% occur once, and the top ten carry approximately 1.7%. CD8 cells regarded as naive lacked CD45RO, were positively chosen for CCR7, and omitted terminally differentiated effector memory CD45RA+ cells. Material: naive CD8+ T cells from PBMCs. The receptors derive from a man between 18 and 35 years old in good health. Some clones in this sample may be carry-over from other donors' samples.

For this clone: This specimen includes other DNA sequences encoding the same CDR3. The rearrangement links TRBV13 to TRBJ2-1, with D perhaps matching TRBD1 (6 bases). The V end was cut by 3 bases, the J end by 10 bases, with 10 bases between. This CDR3 has 12 amino acids. CDR1 is PRHDT and CDR2 is FYEKMQ in the germline V gene (reference sequence). This chain's CDR3 is CASSLGAGEQFF. The CDR3 nucleotides are TGTGCCAGCAGCTTGGGGGCTGGAGAGCAGTTCTTC.

This clone has a handful of counts. The chain has TRBV27 and TRBJ2-7; weak D call: TRBD1 (5 bases). The CDR3 sequence is 14 residues long. V was pared by 6 bases and J by 5 bases, with 17 bases between. Per the germline V gene, CDR1 is MNHEY and CDR2 is SMNVEV (reference sequence). As DNA, the CDR3 is TGTGCCAGCAGCAGGGCTTGGACCACCGACGAGCAGTACTTC. The encoded protein is CASSRAWTTDEQYF.

This clone was detected a few times. The CDR3 sequence is CASSLDQGGNQPQHF. The CDR3 DNA is TGTGCCAGCAGCTTAGACCAGGGAGGCAATCAGCCCCAGCATTTT. The gene calls are TRBV7-9 and TRBJ1-5; D possibly corresponds to TRBD1 (5 bases). The V end lost 1 base, the J end lost 2 bases, and 9 bases lay between the germline ends. Germline CDR1 SEHNR, CDR2 FQNEAQ (reference sequence). There are 15 residues in the CDR3.

The chain joins TRBV14 to TRBJ1-1; D call uncertain. The CDR3 covers 19 residues. Germline V gene lookup returns CDR1 SGHDN and CDR2 FVKESK. V was trimmed by 0 bases and J by 0 bases, leaving 20 bases between them. The CDR3 protein is CASSQDREADPFMNTEAFF. In nucleotides, the CDR3 is TGTGCCAGCAGCCAAGATCGGGAGGCAGACCCCTTTATGAACACTGAAGCTTTCTTT.

This chain links TRBV28 with TRBJ2-1, with 12 bases lining up with TRBD2. Germline V CDR1 and CDR2: MDHEN, SYDVKM. V lost 3 bases, J lost 1 base, and 7 bases stayed unmatched. The CDR3 is 18 amino acids. The CDR3 loop reads CASSLGTSGPSSYNEQFF. The CDR3 DNA reads as TGTGCCAGCAGTTTGGGGACTAGCGGGCCCTCTTCCTACAATGAGCAGTTCTTC.

This chain joins TRBV19 and TRBJ2-7, with 12 bases lining up with TRBD1. This CDR3 region has 18 residues. Germline V CDR1 and CDR2: LNHDA, SQIVND (reference sequence). V was pared by 4 bases and J by 0 bases, with 10 bases of the junction left unmatched. CDR3 residues: CASSTGTGGTFFSYEQYF. The CDR3 region has the DNA TGTGCCAGTAGTACAGGGACAGGGGGCACCTTTTTCTCCTACGAGCAGTACTTC.

V gene TRBV9 combines with J gene TRBJ2-1; 7 nucleotides agree with TRBD1. V dropped 4 bases and J dropped 8; count of bases not matched to a gene: 12. The CDR3 consists of 15 residues. CDR1 and CDR2 (germline): SGDLS, YYNGEE. CDR3 nucleotides: TGTGCCAGCAGCCCAAATAACAGGGGTCGGGATGAGCAGTTCTTC. This codes for CASSPNNRGRDEQFF.

With respect to this clone: Different DNA sequences within this sample yield the same CDR3. V usage is TRBV5-6 and J usage is TRBJ1-1; D ambiguous. V lost 0 bases and J lost 3, with 3 bases in between. This CDR3 is built from 12 residues. Germline CDR1 is SGHDT and CDR2 is YYEEEE. CDR3 protein: CASSLGYTEAFF. CDR3 sequence (DNA): TGTGCCAGCAGCTTGGGTTACACTGAAGCTTTCTTT.

This chain joins TRBV6-1 and TRBJ1-1, with D uncertain. Trimming shortened V by 3 bases and J by 3 bases, and 17 bases separated the two germline ends. There are 16 residues in the CDR3. CDR1 is MNHNS, CDR2 SASEGT, per germline. The CDR3 spells CASSEGGNIWHTEAFF. The CDR3 DNA reads as TGTGCCAGCAGTGAGGGTGGTAACATATGGCACACTGAAGCTTTCTTT.

This clone was detected a few times. The chain couples TRBV10-3 to TRBJ2-7; TRBD1 agrees at 8 bases. The J segment lost 5 bases and the V segment lost 6 bases, leaving 6 bases of the junction unmatched. The length of the CDR3 is 13 residues. CDR1 is ENHRY and CDR2 is SYGVKD in the germline V gene. CDR3 protein: CAISDRGRDEQYF. The CDR3, as DNA: TGTGCCATCAGCGACAGGGGTCGCGACGAGCAGTACTTC.

The V call is TRBV28, the J call TRBJ2-7; D call uncertain. Germline CDR1 reads MDHEN; CDR2 reads SYDVKM. This CDR3 contains 13 residues. V was cut by 7 bases and J by 2 bases, with 12 bases left in between. CDR3 nucleotide sequence: TGTGCCAGCATGGGCCAGTTCCCCTACGAGCAGTACTTC. It is translated as CASMGQFPYEQYF.